These 14 T cell receptor beta chains share one sample of origin, sequenced in a study of blood T cell repertoires in COVID-19 (dated by TCRdb to about 2020). The library came from the immunoSEQ multiplex PCR assay. TCRdb retrieved this table from immuneACCESS and kept in-frame rearrangements only. Not all clones are present; in checked studies, unresolved V genes account for under half, and no reason is known for the remainder. Here the sample has 300,000 to 350,000 clones; approximately 90% occur a single time. The ten biggest clones cover around 2.1% of the sample. Source material: peripheral blood. The receptors come from a man aged 18 to 29 with active or convalescent COVID-19.

This chain links TRBV6-4 with TRBJ2-1; D is possibly TRBD1 (5 bases). This CDR3 has 14 amino acids. The germline V gene has CDR1 MRHNA and CDR2 SNTAGT. The V and J ends lost 4 bases and 4 bases respectively, with 11 bases between them. For the CDR3, the DNA is TGTGCCAGCAGTGCCCAGGGTTTGTACAATGAGCAGTTCTTC. Translating it yields CASSAQGLYNEQFF.

J is TRBJ2-7 and V is TRBV6-5; TRBD2 is a possible D gene (6 bases). This CDR3 is 14 amino acids long. With 6 bases removed from V and 2 bases from J, the gap between germline ends came to 14 bases. Germline CDR1 reads MNHEY; CDR2 reads SVGAGI. The CDR3 protein is CASRSGSITYEQYF. CDR3 DNA: TGTGCCAGCAGGTCCGGGAGTATCACCTACGAGCAGTACTTC.

The rearrangement joins TRBV7-9 to TRBJ2-3; tentative D call: TRBD2 (6 bases). Trimming took 4 bases from V and 2 from J, leaving 13 bases between them. The CDR3 spans 15 residues. CDR1 and CDR2 (germline): SEHNR, FQNEAQ (reference sequence). CDR3 sequence reads: CASSSLGGSTDTQYF. Written as DNA, the CDR3 is TGTGCCAGCAGCTCCCTGGGAGGCTCCACAGATACGCAGTATTTT.

The chain links TRBV7-2 to TRBJ1-2, with D possibly being TRBD1 (6 bases). Per germline, CDR1 SGHTA and CDR2 FQGNSA. The length of the CDR3 is 15 residues. The V end lost 5 bases, the J end lost 7 bases, and 20 bases lay between the germline ends. The CDR3: CASSLGTGTHVGYTF. The CDR3 DNA reads TGTGCCAGCAGCCTAGGAACAGGGACGCACGTTGGCTACACCTTC. Supplemented by reference TRBV7-2 and TRBJ1-2, the full variable domain reads GAGVSQSPSNKVTEKGKDVELRCDPISGHTALYWYRQSLGQGLEFLIYFQGNSAPDKSGLPSDRFSAERTGGSVSTLTIQRTQQEDSAVYLCASSLGTGTHVGYTFGSGTRLTVV.

The genes are TRBV7-2 and TRBJ1-2; D possibly corresponds to TRBD1 (6 bases). CDR3 size: 12 residues. With 5 bases removed from V and 4 bases from J, the gap between germline ends came to 8 bases. Germline assignment: CDR1 SGHTA and CDR2 FQGNSA. The chain's CDR3 is CASSQQGYGYTF. The CDR3 nucleotides are TGTGCCAGCAGCCAACAGGGCTATGGCTACACCTTC.

This chain uses TRBV19 with TRBJ1-1, with 8 bases that match TRBD1. CDR3 size: 12 residues. With V trimmed by 11 bases and J by 7 bases, 9 bases remained unmatched. Germline V gene sequence: CDR1 LNHDA, CDR2 SQIVND (reference sequence). The CDR3 sequence: CASKGDRNEAFF. The CDR3 region has the DNA TGTGCCTCGAAAGGGGACAGGAATGAAGCTTTCTTT.

The chain couples TRBV27 to TRBJ2-7; 10 nucleotides align to TRBD2. The J segment lost 5 bases and the V segment lost 4 bases, leaving 2 bases of the junction unmatched. The CDR3 consists of 13 residues. Germline values: CDR1 MNHEY, CDR2 SMNVEV (reference sequence). The CDR3: CASSSLAGNEQYF. CDR3 in DNA: TGTGCCAGCAGTTCACTAGCGGGAAACGAGCAGTACTTC.

This sequence joins TRBV10-3 and TRBJ2-7; D ambiguous. Trimming shortened V by 0 bases and J by 0 bases, and 9 bases separated the two germline ends. The CDR3 runs to 15 residues. The germline gives CDR1 ENHRY, CDR2 SYGVKD. This CDR3 reads CAISESLLASYEQYF. The CDR3 nucleotides read TGTGCCATCAGTGAGTCTTTACTTGCCTCCTACGAGCAGTACTTC.

CDR3 in DNA: TGTGCCAGCAGCTTAGTAGCGGCTACCTACGAGCAGTACTTC. Translated: CASSLVAATYEQYF. J is TRBJ2-7 and V is TRBV7-9; perhaps TRBD2 as D (6 bases). This CDR3 region has 14 residues. Trimming shortened V by 1 base and J by 2 bases, and 9 bases separated the two germline ends. The germline gives CDR1 SEHNR, CDR2 FQNEAQ (reference sequence).

This clone was picked up one time. The chain is built from TRBV29-1 and TRBJ2-1, with D possibly matching TRBD2 (6 bases). The germline CDR1 and CDR2 sequences are SQVTM and ANQGSEA. V lost 3 bases to trimming and J lost 3 bases, with 6 bases between them. The CDR3 totals 12 residues. The CDR3 nucleotides are TGCAGCGTTGAGGGGGGCTACAATGAGCAGTTCTTC. This gives the protein CSVEGGYNEQFF.

The chain carries TRBV6-1 and TRBJ2-7, with D possibly matching TRBD2 (6 bases). The CDR3 runs 17 residues. Germline V gene data show CDR1 as MNHNS and CDR2 as SASEGT. With 3 bases removed from V and 4 bases from J, the gap between germline ends came to 22 bases. The CDR3 reads CASSEPGEKPEGYEQYF. DNA of the CDR3: TGTGCCAGCAGTGAGCCGGGAGAAAAACCAGAGGGTTACGAGCAGTACTTC.

This clone showed up just once. V is TRBV7-2 and J is TRBJ2-6; D is ambiguous. The germline CDR1 and CDR2 sequences are SGHTA and FQGNSA. V was cut by 5 bases and J by 0 bases, with 8 bases left in between. The CDR3 runs 15 residues. The CDR3 DNA is TGTGCCAGCAGCCCTTACTCCTCTGGGGCCAACGTCCTGACTTTC. Its translation: CASSPYSSGANVLTF.

The CDR3 region is CASSLYSGDQETQYF. The CDR3 region has the DNA TGTGCCAGCAGCCTCTACTCCGGGGACCAAGAGACCCAGTACTTC. The chain couples TRBV7-6 to TRBJ2-5, with TRBD2 as a possible D gene (5 bases). Germline CDR1 is SGHVS and CDR2 is FNYEAQ. Trimming removed 5 bases at V and 0 bases at J, with 13 bases between. The CDR3 is 15 amino acids. Based on the CDR3 plus reference TRBV7-6 and TRBJ2-5, the full variable domain is GAGVSQSPRYKVTKRGQDVALRCDPISGHVSLYWYRQALGQGPEFLTYFNYEAQQDKSGLPNDRFSAERPEGSISTLTIQRTEQRDSAMYRCASSLYSGDQETQYFGPGTRLLVL.

This chain links TRBV5-8 with TRBJ2-2; 14 bases map to TRBD2. V lost 1 base to trimming and J lost 6 bases; unmatched junction nucleotides: 2. From germline, CDR1 is SGHTS and CDR2 YDEGEE. The CDR3 consists of 16 residues. CDR3 in amino acids: CASSLRLAGGPGELFF. CDR3 DNA: TGTGCCAGCAGCTTGAGACTAGCGGGGGGGCCCGGGGAGCTGTTTTTT.